Sample share makes the clone carrying this T cell receptor (beta chain) medium-sized. This CDR3 is built from 15 residues. V lost 6 bases, J lost 3 bases, and 4 bases stayed unmatched. Germline loops: CDR1 MDHEN, CDR2 SYDVKM. The data derive from a study of control samples from healthy donors and cancer patients. Method: immunoSEQ multiplex PCR; TCRdb's copy keeps in-frame clones and lacks some. Found here are around 29,000 clones, 79% of them singletons; the top ten hold around 20%. The TCR sequence derives from a man in his 60s with head and neck cancer. The chain carries TRBV28 and TRBJ2-2; 10 positions agree with TRBD2. Sample: PBMCs. CDR3 bases: TGTGCCAGCAGCACCGGGACTAGCGACACCGGGGAGCTGTTTTTT. It codes for CASSTGTSDTGELFF.